The rows below give T cell receptor beta chains drawn from one sample of a study of graft-versus-host responses after intestinal transplantation. This table comes from immunoSEQ multiplex PCR, and its TCRdb copy is limited to in-frame clones, with some not included. The table has 20,000 to 25,000 clones, about 33% seen once; the top ten hold roughly 9.2%. The specimen comprised alloreactive CD8+ T cells from a mixed lymphocyte reaction culture, sampled before intestinal transplant. These receptors were collected from a human patient who received an intestinal transplant. CDR3s include the opening cysteine and the closing phenylalanine or tryptophan. A D gene is named only where the DNA matches it firmly. The listing skips clone size in some rows; elsewhere it reads once, few, many or a size class.

j_call,v_call,cdr3_length,d_call,clone_size,cdr3_aa,cdr3_nt
TRBJ2-3,TRBV29-1,13,-,-,CSVLGPSTDTQYF,TGCAGCGTTCTAGGACCGAGCACAGATACGCAGTATTTT
TRBJ2-1,TRBV6-1,14,-,-,CASTWGRGHNEQFF,TGTGCCAGCACATGGGGGCGGGGGCACAATGAGCAGTTCTTC
TRBJ2-7,TRBV9,16,TRBD1,-,CASSVGPDRGSYEQYF,TGTGCCAGCAGCGTAGGCCCGGACAGGGGCTCCTACGAGCAGTACTTC
TRBJ2-3,TRBV13,14,-,-,CASSQGLYTDTQYF,TGTGCCAGCAGCCAAGGGCTCTACACAGATACGCAGTATTTT
TRBJ2-5,TRBV13,17,TRBD2,-,CASRRWGTSWGKETQYF,TGTGCCAGCCGCCGGTGGGGGACTAGTTGGGGGAAAGAGACCCAGTACTTC
TRBJ2-2,TRBV6-5,15,-,-,CASSYVAANTGELFF,TGTGCCAGCAGTTACGTCGCAGCTAACACCGGGGAGCTGTTTTTT
TRBJ2-3,TRBV6-5,14,-,-,CASRQVGRADTQYF,TGTGCCAGCCGCCAGGTTGGAAGAGCAGATACGCAGTATTTT
TRBJ2-7,TRBV27,13,TRBD1,medium-sized,CASGLTGTYEQYF,TGTGCCAGCGGCTTGACAGGGACCTACGAGCAGTACTTC
TRBJ2-1,TRBV5-4,13,-,-,CASSLGGANEQFF,TGTGCCAGCAGCTTGGGAGGGGCCAATGAGCAGTTCTTC
TRBJ2-1,TRBV7-2,17,TRBD2,-,CASSYPMLADSYNEQFF,TGTGCCAGCAGCTATCCGATGCTAGCGGACTCCTACAATGAGCAGTTCTTC
TRBJ2-2,TRBV6-1,18,-,medium-sized,CASSDAPDRPTNTGELFF,TGTGCCAGCAGTGATGCCCCCGATCGGCCCACGAACACCGGGGAGCTGTTTTTT